This TCR beta chain appears in the sequencing data of a study of T-cell memory formation after mild COVID-19. As for the study in general: The two donors had largely donor-specific TCR clusters.

TCRdb re-called the 5' RACE reads with MiXCR, one entry per CDR3 protein. The sample records about 560,000 distinct CDR3 sequences, less than 25% being singletons. Points from the study as a whole: Whereas later expanders leaned CD4+, clones contracting day 15 to 85 showed a balanced CD4/CD8 makeup. SARS-CoV-2 specificity of second-wave clones peaking day 37 was unconfirmed.

This clonotype was found a few times. Its antigen is undetermined. The sequencing input was PBMCs or a T cell subset sorted from them (not recorded which). The clonotype originates from an adult woman who had mild COVID-19 (a few samples of this study predate the infection). Cell type and time point are not known.

CDR3 protein: CASSQPPNTEAFF. In DNA, the CDR3 is TGTGCCAGCAGCCAGCCACCGAACACTGAAGCTTTCTTT. The chain links TRBV3-1 to TRBJ1-1; no clear D gene. This CDR3 contains 13 residues. The V and J ends lost 3 bases and 1 base respectively, with 6 bases between them. The germline CDR1 and CDR2 sequences are LGHDT and YNNKEL (reference sequence).